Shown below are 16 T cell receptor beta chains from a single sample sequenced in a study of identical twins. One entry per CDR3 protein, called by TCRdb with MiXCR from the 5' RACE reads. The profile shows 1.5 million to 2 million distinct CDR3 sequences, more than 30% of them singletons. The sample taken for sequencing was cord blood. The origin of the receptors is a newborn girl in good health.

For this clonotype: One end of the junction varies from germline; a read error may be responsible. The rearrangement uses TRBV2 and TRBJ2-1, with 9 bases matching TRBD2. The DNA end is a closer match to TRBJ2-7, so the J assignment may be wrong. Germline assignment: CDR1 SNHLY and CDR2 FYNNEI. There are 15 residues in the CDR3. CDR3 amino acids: CAGRPSGANYNEQYF. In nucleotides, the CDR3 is TGTGCCGGCAGACCTAGCGGGGCCAACTACAATGAGCAGTACTTC.

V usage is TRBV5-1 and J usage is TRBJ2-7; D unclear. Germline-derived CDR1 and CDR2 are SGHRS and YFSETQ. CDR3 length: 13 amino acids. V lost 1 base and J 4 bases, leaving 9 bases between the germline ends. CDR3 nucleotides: TGCGCCAGCAGCTTGTACCCAACTTACGAGCAGTACTTC. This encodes CASSLYPTYEQYF.

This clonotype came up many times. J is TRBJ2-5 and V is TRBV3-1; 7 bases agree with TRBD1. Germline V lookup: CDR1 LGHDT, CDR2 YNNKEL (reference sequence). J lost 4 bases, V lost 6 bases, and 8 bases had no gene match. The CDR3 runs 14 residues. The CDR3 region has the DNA TGTGCCAGCAGTTTAGCGACAGGGAGAGAGACCCAGTACTTC. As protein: CASSLATGRETQYF.

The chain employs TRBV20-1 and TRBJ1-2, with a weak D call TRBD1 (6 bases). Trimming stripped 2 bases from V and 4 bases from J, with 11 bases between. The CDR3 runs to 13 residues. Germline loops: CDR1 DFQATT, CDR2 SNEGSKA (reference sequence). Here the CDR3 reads CSARSRGGYGYTF. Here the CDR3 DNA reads TGCAGTGCTAGAAGCAGGGGTGGCTATGGCTACACCTTC.

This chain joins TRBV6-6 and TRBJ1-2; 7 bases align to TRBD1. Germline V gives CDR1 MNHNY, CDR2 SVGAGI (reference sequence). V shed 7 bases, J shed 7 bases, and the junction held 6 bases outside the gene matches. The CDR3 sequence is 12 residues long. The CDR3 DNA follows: TGTGCCAGCATGACAGGGAGGGGTGGCTACACCTTC. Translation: CASMTGRGGYTF.

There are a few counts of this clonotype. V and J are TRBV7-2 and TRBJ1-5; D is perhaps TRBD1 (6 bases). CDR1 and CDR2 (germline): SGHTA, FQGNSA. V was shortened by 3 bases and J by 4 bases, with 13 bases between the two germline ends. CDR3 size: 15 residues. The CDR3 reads CASSLAGTTNQPQHF. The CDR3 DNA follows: TGTGCCAGCAGCTTGGCCGGGACAACTAATCAGCCCCAGCATTTT.

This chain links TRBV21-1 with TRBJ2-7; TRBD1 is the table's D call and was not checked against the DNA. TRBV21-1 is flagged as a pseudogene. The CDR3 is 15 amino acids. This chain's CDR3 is CASSLRTALSYEQYF. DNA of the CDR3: TGTGCCAGCAGTCTGAGGACAGCACTATCCTACGAGCAGTACTTC.

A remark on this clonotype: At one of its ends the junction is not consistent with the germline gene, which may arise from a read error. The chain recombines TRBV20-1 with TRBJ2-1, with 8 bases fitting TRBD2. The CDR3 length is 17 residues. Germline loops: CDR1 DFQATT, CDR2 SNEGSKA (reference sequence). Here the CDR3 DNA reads TGCCGTGCTAGATTGCCTCCTACTAGCGGCCCCTACAATGAGCAGTTCTTC. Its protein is CRARLPPTSGPYNEQFF.

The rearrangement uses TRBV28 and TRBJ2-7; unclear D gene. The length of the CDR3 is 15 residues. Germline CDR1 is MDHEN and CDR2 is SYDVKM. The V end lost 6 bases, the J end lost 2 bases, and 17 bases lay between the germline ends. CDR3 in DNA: TGTGCCAGCAGCGCATATTGGGGTAGGGCCTACGAGCAGTACTTC. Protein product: CASSAYWGRAYEQYF.

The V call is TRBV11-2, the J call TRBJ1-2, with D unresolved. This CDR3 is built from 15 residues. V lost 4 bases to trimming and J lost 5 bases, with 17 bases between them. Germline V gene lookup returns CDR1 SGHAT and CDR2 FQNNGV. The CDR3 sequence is CASSSYRAARYGYTF. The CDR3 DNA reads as TGTGCCAGCAGCTCATACCGGGCCGCCCGTTATGGCTACACCTTC.

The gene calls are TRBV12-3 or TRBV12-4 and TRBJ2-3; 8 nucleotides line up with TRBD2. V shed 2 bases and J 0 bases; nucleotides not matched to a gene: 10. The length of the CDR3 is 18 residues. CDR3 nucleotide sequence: TGTGCCAGCAGTTTACTCCCACTACTAGCGGCTAGCACAGATACGCAGTATTTT. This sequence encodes CASSLLPLLAASTDTQYF.

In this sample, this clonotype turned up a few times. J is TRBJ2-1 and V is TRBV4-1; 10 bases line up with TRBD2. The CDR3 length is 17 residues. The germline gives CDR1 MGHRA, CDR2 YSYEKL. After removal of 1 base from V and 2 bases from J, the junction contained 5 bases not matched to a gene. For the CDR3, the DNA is TGCGCCAGCAGCCAAGGGGCTAGCGGGAGTACCTACAATGAGCAGTTCTTC. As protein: CASSQGASGSTYNEQFF.

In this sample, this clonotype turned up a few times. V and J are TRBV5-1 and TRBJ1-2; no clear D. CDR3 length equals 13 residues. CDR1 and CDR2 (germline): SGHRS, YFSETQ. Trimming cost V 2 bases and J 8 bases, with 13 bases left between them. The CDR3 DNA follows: TGCGCCAGCAGCTTAGAGGACCCGTCGGGCTACACCTTC. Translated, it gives CASSLEDPSGYTF.

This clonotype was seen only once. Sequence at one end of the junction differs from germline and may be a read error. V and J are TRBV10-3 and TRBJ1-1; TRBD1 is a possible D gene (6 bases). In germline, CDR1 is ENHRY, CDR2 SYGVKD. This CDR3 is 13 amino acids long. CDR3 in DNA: TGTGCCATCACAGGCACAGGGAACACTGGAGCTTTCTTT. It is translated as CAITGTGNTGAFF.

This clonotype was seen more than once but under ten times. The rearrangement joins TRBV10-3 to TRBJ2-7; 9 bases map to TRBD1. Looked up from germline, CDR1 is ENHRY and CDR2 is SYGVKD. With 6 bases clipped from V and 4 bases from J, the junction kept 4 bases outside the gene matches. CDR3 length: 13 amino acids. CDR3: CAIREGQGYEQYF. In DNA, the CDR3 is TGTGCCATCAGGGAGGGACAGGGTTACGAGCAGTACTTC.

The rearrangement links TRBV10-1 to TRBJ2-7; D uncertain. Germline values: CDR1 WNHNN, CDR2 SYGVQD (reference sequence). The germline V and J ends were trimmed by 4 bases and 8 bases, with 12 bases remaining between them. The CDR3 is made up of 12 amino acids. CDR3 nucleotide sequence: TGCGCCAGCAGTGCCTATACTGGGAAGCAGTACTTC. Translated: CASSAYTGKQYF.